This TCR beta chain derives from a study of T cell responses to AZD1222 COVID-19 vaccine. The germline gives CDR1 SGHKS, CDR2 YYEKEE (reference sequence). V shed 4 bases and J 9 bases; nucleotides not matched to a gene: 11. The CDR3 is made up of 14 amino acids. This clone was seen once. Its antigen is not known. The protocol was immunoSEQ multiplex PCR, while the TCRdb copy is restricted to in-frame clones and leaves out a portion. The sample consists of about 130,000 clones, around 89% of them appearing once. Study findings and constraints: Donor demographics were predominantly white British with a female majority; clonal diversity may be underestimated. Sampling that yielded the repertoires occurred only after the peak T cell response.

The rearrangement joins TRBV5-5 to TRBJ1-2; 8 bases fit TRBD1. The clonotype comes from an adult who received the AZD1222 COVID-19 vaccine. The specimen was peripheral blood, collected 28 days after the second AZD1222 dose. DNA of the CDR3: TGTGCCAGCAGCCAACATCCGACAGGGGTTAGCTACACCTTC. It is translated as CASSQHPTGVSYTF.